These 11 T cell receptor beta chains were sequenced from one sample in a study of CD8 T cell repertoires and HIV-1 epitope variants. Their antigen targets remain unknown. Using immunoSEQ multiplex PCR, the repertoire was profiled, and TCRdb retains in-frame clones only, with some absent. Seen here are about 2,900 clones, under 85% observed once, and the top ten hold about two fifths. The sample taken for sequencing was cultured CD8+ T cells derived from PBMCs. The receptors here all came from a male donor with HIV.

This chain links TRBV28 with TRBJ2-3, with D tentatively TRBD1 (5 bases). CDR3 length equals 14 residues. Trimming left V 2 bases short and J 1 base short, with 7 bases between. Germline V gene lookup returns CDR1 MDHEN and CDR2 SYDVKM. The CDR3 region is CASSLGARTDTQYF. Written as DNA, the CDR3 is TGTGCCAGCAGTTTAGGGGCCCGCACAGATACGCAGTATTTT.

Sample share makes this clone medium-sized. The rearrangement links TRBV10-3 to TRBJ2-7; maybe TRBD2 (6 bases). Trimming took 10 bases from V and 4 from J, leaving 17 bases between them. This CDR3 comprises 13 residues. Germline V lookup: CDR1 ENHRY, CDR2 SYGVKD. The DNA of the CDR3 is TGTGCCACCCTAGGGGACTCTACTTACGAGCAGTACTTC. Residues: CATLGDSTYEQYF.

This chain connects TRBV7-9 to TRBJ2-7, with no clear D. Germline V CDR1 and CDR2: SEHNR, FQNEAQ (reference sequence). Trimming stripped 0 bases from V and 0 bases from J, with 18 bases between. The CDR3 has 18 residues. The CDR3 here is CASSLAGSSVRSSYEQYF. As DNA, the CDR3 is TGTGCCAGCAGCTTAGCGGGCAGTTCCGTTAGGAGCTCCTACGAGCAGTACTTC.

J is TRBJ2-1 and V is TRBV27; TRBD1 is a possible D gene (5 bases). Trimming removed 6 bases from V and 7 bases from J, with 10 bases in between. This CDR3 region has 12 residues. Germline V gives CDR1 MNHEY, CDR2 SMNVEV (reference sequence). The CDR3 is CASRLAGNEQFF. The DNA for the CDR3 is TGTGCCAGCAGGCTCGCAGGGAATGAGCAGTTCTTC.

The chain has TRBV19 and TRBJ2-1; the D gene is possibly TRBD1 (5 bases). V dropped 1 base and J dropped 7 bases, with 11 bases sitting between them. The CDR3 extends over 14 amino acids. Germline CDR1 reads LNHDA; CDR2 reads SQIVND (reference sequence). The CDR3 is CASSIVQGENEQFF. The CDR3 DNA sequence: TGTGCCAGTAGTATAGTTCAGGGTGAAAATGAGCAGTTCTTC.

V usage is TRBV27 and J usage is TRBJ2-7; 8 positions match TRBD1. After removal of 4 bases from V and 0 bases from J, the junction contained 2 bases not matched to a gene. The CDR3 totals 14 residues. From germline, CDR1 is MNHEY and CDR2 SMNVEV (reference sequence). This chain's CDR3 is CASSWTGSSYEQYF. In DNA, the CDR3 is TGTGCCAGCAGTTGGACAGGGAGCTCCTACGAGCAGTACTTC.

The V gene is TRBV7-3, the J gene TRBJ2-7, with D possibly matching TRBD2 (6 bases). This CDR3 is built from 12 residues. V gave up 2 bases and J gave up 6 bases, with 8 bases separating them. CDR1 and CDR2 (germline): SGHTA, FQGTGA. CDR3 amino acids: CASSLRAGEQYF. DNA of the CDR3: TGTGCCAGCAGCTTACGAGCGGGCGAGCAGTACTTC.

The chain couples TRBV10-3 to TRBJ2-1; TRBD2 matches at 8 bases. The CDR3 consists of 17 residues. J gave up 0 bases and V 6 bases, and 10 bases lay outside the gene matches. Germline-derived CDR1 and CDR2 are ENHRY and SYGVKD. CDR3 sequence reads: CAISETQLAASYNEQFF. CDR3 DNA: TGTGCCATCAGCGAAACCCAACTAGCGGCCTCCTACAATGAGCAGTTCTTC.

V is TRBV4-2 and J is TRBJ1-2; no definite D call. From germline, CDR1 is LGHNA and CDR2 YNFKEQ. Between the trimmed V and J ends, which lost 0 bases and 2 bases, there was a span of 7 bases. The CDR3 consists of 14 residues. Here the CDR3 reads CASSQDTGNYGYTF. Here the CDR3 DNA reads TGTGCCAGCAGCCAAGATACGGGAAACTATGGCTACACCTTC.

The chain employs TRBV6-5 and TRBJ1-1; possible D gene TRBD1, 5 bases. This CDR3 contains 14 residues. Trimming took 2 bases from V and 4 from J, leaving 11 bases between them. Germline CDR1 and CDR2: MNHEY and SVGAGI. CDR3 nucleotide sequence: TGTGCCAGCAGTTACACGGGCAGGGTCACTGAAGCTTTCTTT. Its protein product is CASSYTGRVTEAFF.

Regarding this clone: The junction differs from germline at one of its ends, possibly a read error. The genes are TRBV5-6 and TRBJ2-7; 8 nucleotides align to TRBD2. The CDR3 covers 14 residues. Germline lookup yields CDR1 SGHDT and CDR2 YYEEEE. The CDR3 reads CASSAGLGSSEQYF. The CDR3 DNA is TGTGCCAGCAGCGCGGGACTAGGTTCCTCCGAGCAGTACTTC.